A single sample is the source of the 28 T cell receptor beta chains below, sequenced in a study of Graves' ophthalmopathy and Graves' hyperthyroidism. The authors amplified TCR beta CDR3 regions from RNA transcripts. HTBI primers were employed in first-round RT-PCR, then a second-round multiplex PCR followed. A single record per CDR3 protein comes from TCRdb applying MiXCR to the multiplex PCR reads. In the table there are 200,000 to 250,000 distinct CDR3 sequences, about 22% of which are singletons. Sequenced material: peripheral blood. These TCRs come from a woman aged 50 to 65 with Graves' ophthalmopathy.

This clonotype was seen at least ten times. This rearrangement joins TRBV6-5 to TRBJ1-5; 12 nucleotides align to TRBD1. Germline loops: CDR1 MNHEY, CDR2 SVGAGI. With 2 bases clipped from V and 13 bases from J, the junction kept 3 bases outside the gene matches. This CDR3 spans 13 amino acids. The CDR3 loop reads CASSYGDRGRQHF. CDR3 in DNA: TGTGCCAGCAGTTACGGGGACAGGGGGCGACAGCATTTT.

The V and J genes are TRBV20-1 and TRBJ1-2, with D possibly matching TRBD1 (6 bases). This CDR3 has 12 residues. Germline values: CDR1 DFQATT, CDR2 SNEGSKA (reference sequence). V lost 3 bases and J 7 bases, leaving 12 bases between the germline ends. This CDR3 is CSARAGDSGYTF. CDR3 in DNA: TGCAGTGCTAGGGCAGGGGATAGTGGCTACACCTTC.

In this sample, this clonotype turned up many times. The V and J genes are TRBV5-1 and TRBJ1-1; D unresolved. V gave up 1 base and J gave up 1 base, with 8 bases separating them. The CDR3 consists of 14 residues. CDR1 is SGHRS and CDR2 is YFSETQ in the germline V gene. The CDR3 is CASSLSSSNTEAFF. The CDR3 coding sequence is TGCGCCAGCAGCTTGAGTAGTTCGAACACTGAAGCTTTCTTT.

CDR3 sequence: CASSTDVGYGYTF. The DNA of the CDR3 is TGTGCCAGCTCAACGGACGTAGGGTATGGCTACACCTTC. The V call is TRBV18, the J call TRBJ1-2, with D unresolved. V shed 5 bases and J shed 5 bases, with 12 bases lying between them. Germline CDR1 reads KGHSH; CDR2 reads LQKENI. The CDR3 contains 13 residues.

This clonotype was recorded many times. This chain uses TRBV6-1 with TRBJ1-3, with TRBD1 matching over 7 bases. Losses at the gene ends were 6 bases for V and 4 bases for J; bases not matched to a gene: 12. Germline CDR1 is MNHNS and CDR2 is SASEGT. This CDR3 has 16 amino acids. CDR3 sequence: CASRDPGLTGGNTIYF. Written as DNA, the CDR3 is TGTGCCAGCAGGGATCCGGGACTGACAGGGGGAAACACCATATATTTT.

This chain connects TRBV6-1 to TRBJ1-1; D gene unclear. The CDR3 consists of 15 residues. With 4 bases removed from V and 5 bases from J, the gap between germline ends came to 17 bases. The germline gives CDR1 MNHNS, CDR2 SASEGT. CDR3 amino acids: CASSAAALGITEAFF. The CDR3 coding sequence is TGTGCCAGCAGTGCCGCAGCCTTGGGGATAACTGAAGCTTTCTTT.

This clonotype was seen at least ten times. The chain is built from TRBV6-1 and TRBJ1-1; D is unresolved. V was pared by 7 bases and J by 0 bases, with 12 bases between. Per the germline V gene, CDR1 is MNHNS and CDR2 is SASEGT. The CDR3 contains 14 residues. DNA for the CDR3: TGTGCCAGCACCTCGACTAAACTGAACACTGAAGCTTTCTTT. Translated, it gives CASTSTKLNTEAFF.

This clonotype was detected a few times. The genes are TRBV6-1 and TRBJ2-7; 7 bases map to TRBD1. The ends lost 5 bases at V and 0 bases at J; junction bases unmatched: 4. This CDR3 region has 14 residues. From germline, CDR1 is MNHNS and CDR2 SASEGT. CDR3 sequence reads: CASSTGQSSYEQYF. The CDR3, as DNA: TGTGCCAGCAGTACGGGACAGAGCTCCTACGAGCAGTACTTC.

This clonotype was picked up many times. This sequence joins TRBV6-5 and TRBJ2-7; the D gene is possibly TRBD1 (7 bases). CDR1 is MNHEY, CDR2 SVGAGI, per germline. Trimming cost V 7 bases and J 7 bases, with 17 bases left between them. This CDR3 is built from 13 residues. The chain's CDR3 is CASTPPGGREQYF. CDR3 DNA: TGTGCCAGCACCCCCCCAGGGGGGAGGGAGCAGTACTTC.

This clonotype was picked up many times. This chain joins TRBV20-1 and TRBJ2-7; 10 nucleotides match TRBD2. J lost 4 bases, V lost 2 bases, and 5 bases had no gene match. The germline V gene encodes CDR1 DFQATT and CDR2 SNEGSKA (reference sequence). CDR3 size: 14 residues. CDR3 sequence reads: CSARPPGLAYEQYF. The CDR3 DNA reads as TGCAGTGCTAGACCCCCGGGACTAGCGTACGAGCAGTACTTC.

The chain employs TRBV12-3 or TRBV12-4 and TRBJ1-5, with 7 bases matching TRBD1. There are 16 residues in the CDR3. The V and J ends lost 6 bases and 4 bases, in that order; junction bases with no gene match: 12. This CDR3 is CASREAGGRRNQPQHF. CDR3 DNA: TGTGCCAGCAGGGAGGCAGGGGGACGAAGGAATCAGCCCCAGCATTTT.

The chain is built from TRBV7-8 and TRBJ2-5, with D perhaps given as TRBD1 or TRBD2 (7 bases each). Germline CDR1 reads SGHVS; CDR2 reads FQNEAQ. The V end lost 2 bases, the J end lost 1 base, and 11 bases lay between the germline ends. The CDR3 spans 15 residues. The CDR3 protein is CASSLQGEGQETQYF. CDR3 nucleotides: TGTGCCAGCAGCTTACAGGGGGAGGGCCAAGAGACCCAGTACTTC.

This clonotype has a count of ten or more. The V gene is TRBV3-1, the J gene TRBJ1-6, with TRBD1 matching 9 bases. Losses at the gene ends were 0 bases for V and 8 bases for J; bases not matched to a gene: 11. Germline loops: CDR1 LGHDT, CDR2 YNNKEL (reference sequence). CDR3 length equals 18 residues. This CDR3 is CASSQEWDREVRDSPLHF. CDR3 bases: TGTGCCAGCAGCCAAGAATGGGACAGGGAGGTTCGTGATTCACCCCTCCACTTT. Filled out from reference TRBV3-1 and TRBJ1-6, the complete variable domain reads DTAVSQTPKYLVTQMGNDKSIKCEQNLGHDTMYWYKQDSKKFLKIMFSYNNKELIINETVPNRFSPKSPDKAHLNLHINSLELGDSAVYFCASSQEWDREVRDSPLHFGNGTRLTVT.

This clonotype was seen many times. The chain uses TRBV14 and TRBJ2-7; 8 bases fit TRBD2. The V gene's germline CDR1 is SGHDN and CDR2 FVKESK. V lost 4 bases to trimming and J lost 2 bases; unmatched junction nucleotides: 7. This CDR3 spans 15 amino acids. CDR3 nucleotide sequence: TGTGCCAGCAGCCGCGCGCTAGCGGGCCCCTACGAGCAGTACTTC. Protein product: CASSRALAGPYEQYF.

This clonotype was counted many times. The rearrangement links TRBV6-2 or TRBV6-3 to TRBJ2-4; 8 bases line up with TRBD1. Germline CDR1 reads MNHEY; CDR2 reads SVGEGT. Trimming removed 6 bases from V and 3 bases from J; junction bases left unmatched: 7. CDR3 length: 15 amino acids. The CDR3 spells CASSSQGAGKNIQYF. In nucleotides, the CDR3 is TGTGCCAGCAGCTCTCAGGGGGCTGGCAAAAACATTCAGTACTTC.

The table lists this clonotype with many counts. This chain connects TRBV7-9 to TRBJ2-1; the match to TRBD2 covers 10 bases. The CDR3 consists of 15 residues. Germline V gene lookup returns CDR1 SEHNR and CDR2 FQNEAQ (reference sequence). After removal of 1 base from V and 7 bases from J, the junction contained 4 bases not matched to a gene. CDR3 sequence reads: CASSLVLAGTNEQFF. The CDR3 bases are TGTGCCAGCAGCTTAGTACTAGCGGGGACTAATGAGCAGTTCTTC.

The chain links TRBV6-1 to TRBJ2-2; weak D call: TRBD2 (7 bases). V shed 5 bases and J shed 0 bases, with 13 bases lying between them. Germline-derived CDR1 and CDR2 are MNHNS and SASEGT. The CDR3 runs 16 residues. CDR3 coding DNA: TGTGCCAGCAGTCCTAGGGGGGGAACGAACACCGGGGAGCTGTTTTTT. This encodes CASSPRGGTNTGELFF.

This clonotype was picked up many times. The V gene is TRBV4-1, the J gene TRBJ2-2; possible D gene TRBD1, 5 bases. The CDR3 loop spans 15 amino acids. Germline values: CDR1 MGHRA, CDR2 YSYEKL. Trimming took 1 base from V and 4 from J, leaving 10 bases between them. This CDR3 reads CASSQVAGLTGELFF. The CDR3 nucleotides are TGCGCCAGCAGCCAAGTGGCAGGGCTCACCGGGGAGCTGTTTTTT.

This clonotype has at least ten counts. The V call is TRBV9, the J call TRBJ2-7; no reliable D call. The CDR3 extends over 14 amino acids. The ends were cut back, 0 bases at V and 3 bases at J, with 10 bases in the middle. Germline assignment: CDR1 SGDLS and CDR2 YYNGEE. The CDR3 here is CASSVGPGRYEQYF. DNA for the CDR3: TGTGCCAGCAGCGTAGGTCCGGGCCGCTACGAGCAGTACTTC. The full variable domain, in which reference TRBV9 and TRBJ2-7 provide the parts outside the CDR3, is DSGVTQTPKHLITATGQRVTLRCSPRSGDLSVYWYQQSLDQGLQFLIQYYNGEERAKGNILERFSAQQFPDLHSELNLSSLELGDSALYFCASSVGPGRYEQYFGPGTRLTVT.

Ten or more counts support this clonotype. The CDR3 sequence is CASSSYTGGGGSKSNQPQHF. CDR3 DNA: TGTGCCAGCAGCTCCTATACCGGGGGGGGTGGTAGTAAGAGCAATCAGCCCCAGCATTTT. V is TRBV7-1 and J is TRBJ1-5; the D gene is possibly TRBD1 (5 bases). TRBV7-1 is known as an ORF, though its function is uncertain. Trimming took 3 bases from V and 1 from J, leaving 25 bases between them. This CDR3 is 20 amino acids long.

CDR3 region: CASSPGASGNTIYF. In DNA form, the CDR3 reads TGTGCCAGCAGCCCCGGAGCCTCTGGAAACACCATATATTTT. V usage is TRBV11-2 and J usage is TRBJ1-3; no definite D call. The V end was cut by 5 bases, the J end by 0 bases, with 8 bases between. The CDR3 contains 14 residues. Germline loops: CDR1 SGHAT, CDR2 FQNNGV.

This clonotype was seen many times. The chain recombines TRBV5-1 with TRBJ2-7, with D possibly being TRBD1 (5 bases). The CDR3 sequence is 13 residues long. Germline CDR1 is SGHRS and CDR2 is YFSETQ. V was cut by 4 bases and J by 4 bases, with 12 bases left in between. CDR3 loop: CASSRMGLYEQYF. Written as DNA, the CDR3 is TGCGCCAGCAGCCGGATGGGGCTTTACGAGCAGTACTTC.

Note on this clonotype: Compared with germline, one end of the junction differs, possibly owing to a read error. J is TRBJ2-5 and V is TRBV9, with a possible D match to TRBD2 (6 bases). The CDR3 has 14 residues. Germline V gives CDR1 SGDLS, CDR2 YYNGEE. The CDR3 bases are TGTGCCAGCAGGGGAGGTGGGGGGATGGAGACACAGTACTTC. Translation: CASRGGGGMETQYF.

The genes are TRBV29-1 and TRBJ2-7, with TRBD2 identical over 10 bases. CDR3 length: 15 residues. Germline CDR1 is SQVTM and CDR2 is ANQGSEA. Unmatched junction bases numbered 5, after V lost 1 base and J lost 2 bases. The CDR3 bases are TGCAGCGTTGAAGTCGGGCTAGCGGGGGCCTACGAGCAGTACTTC. Translation gives CSVEVGLAGAYEQYF.

The CDR3, as DNA: TGTGCCTGGAACCGGGGCAGGGACTACGAGCAGTACTTC. Its protein is CAWNRGRDYEQYF. The chain employs TRBV30 and TRBJ2-7, with D perhaps being TRBD1 or TRBD2 (5 bases each). V lost 4 bases and J lost 3, with 13 bases in between. CDR1 and CDR2 from the germline V gene are GTSNPN and SVGIG (reference sequence). This CDR3 has 13 residues. Full variable domain (rest looked up from reference TRBV30 and TRBJ2-7): SQTIHQWPATLVQPVGSPLSLECTVEGTSNPNLYWYRQAAGRGLQLLFYSVGIGQISSEVPQNLSASRPQDRQFILSSKKLLLSDSGFYLCAWNRGRDYEQYFGPGTRLTVT.

This clonotype was seen at least ten times. This chain links TRBV5-6 with TRBJ1-6; D is undetermined. V was pared by 2 bases and J by 9 bases, with 12 bases between. The CDR3 runs 14 residues. Germline V lookup: CDR1 SGHDT, CDR2 YYEEEE. The CDR3 coding sequence is TGTGCCAGCAGCTTTTACGGGTTAACTTCACCCCTCCACTTT. Translated, it gives CASSFYGLTSPLHF.

This clonotype was seen many times. V is TRBV7-3 and J is TRBJ1-2; D is unclear. This CDR3 is 14 amino acids long. Germline CDR1 SGHTA, CDR2 FQGTGA. The V end lost 1 base, the J end lost 0 bases, and 6 bases lay between the germline ends. This CDR3 is CASSLNPANYGYTF. CDR3 coding DNA: TGTGCCAGCAGCTTAAACCCCGCTAACTATGGCTACACCTTC.

This clonotype was observed many times. The chain recombines TRBV20-1 with TRBJ2-7; no definite D call. CDR1 DFQATT and CDR2 SNEGSKA come from the germline V gene (reference sequence). With 2 bases removed from V and 6 bases from J, the gap between germline ends came to 11 bases. This CDR3 is 12 amino acids long. The CDR3 DNA reads as TGCAGTGCTAGACAGGCTCTCGGCGAGCAGTACTTC. This gives the protein CSARQALGEQYF.